What follows are 16 T cell receptor beta chains derived from one specimen sequenced in a study of PD-1 blockade in classical Hodgkin lymphoma. All patients experienced relapse after autologous stem cell transplantation, and brentuximab vedotin exposure was variable. TCRdb keeps only in-frame clones here, not all; method: immunoSEQ multiplex PCR. The sample records around 11,000 clones, about 79% being singletons. The sample in question was peripheral blood mononuclear cells (PBMCs), obtained at baseline. Receptors were obtained from a human donor with classical Hodgkin lymphoma.

This clone has a handful of counts. The V call is TRBV2, the J call TRBJ1-6, with unresolved D. V lost 8 bases, J lost 10 bases, and 15 bases lay in between. CDR1 and CDR2 from the germline V gene are SNHLY and FYNNEI. The CDR3 runs 13 residues. The CDR3 DNA reads as TGTGCCAGCGTCGGCGATGAGCTCTCACCCCTCCACTTT. Amino acids: CASVGDELSPLHF.

The rearrangement joins TRBV5-1 to TRBJ1-1; weak D call: TRBD1 (6 bases). Germline lookup yields CDR1 SGHRS and CDR2 YFSETQ. V lost 2 bases to trimming and J lost 5 bases, with 10 bases between them. The CDR3 extends over 13 amino acids. The CDR3 loop is CASSFNRATEAFF. CDR3 sequence (DNA): TGCGCCAGCAGCTTCAACAGGGCTACTGAAGCTTTCTTT.

This clone came up once. The CDR3 reads CASARGAGTEAFF. The CDR3 region has the DNA TGTGCCAGCGCCCGAGGGGCTGGCACTGAAGCTTTCTTT. J is TRBJ1-1 and V is TRBV18, with a tentative D call TRBD1 (5 bases). This CDR3 comprises 13 residues. The ends were cut back, 8 bases at V and 4 bases at J, with 14 bases in the middle. CDR1 and CDR2 (germline): KGHSH, LQKENI. Full variable domain (outside the CDR3, taken from reference TRBV18 and TRBJ1-1): NAGVMQNPRHLVRRRGQEARLRCSPMKGHSHVYWYRQLPEEGLKFMVYLQKENIIDESGMPKERFSAEFPKEGPSILRIQQVVRGDSAAYFCASARGAGTEAFFGQGTRLTVV.

J is TRBJ2-7 and V is TRBV7-2; perhaps TRBD1 as D (6 bases). There are 14 residues in the CDR3. Germline lookup yields CDR1 SGHTA and CDR2 FQGNSA. Trimming stripped 1 base from V and 5 bases from J, with 12 bases between. Here the CDR3 DNA reads TGTGCCAGCAGCTTAGACAGGGAAAGAGACGAGCAGTACTTC. Protein sequence: CASSLDRERDEQYF.

V gene TRBV4-2 combines with J gene TRBJ2-2; D perhaps matches TRBD1 (6 bases). Trimming removed 1 base from V and 0 bases from J, with 9 bases in between. Germline CDR1 is LGHNA and CDR2 is YNFKEQ. CDR3 length: 16 residues. The CDR3 spells CASSQGTASNTGELFF. Here the CDR3 DNA reads TGTGCCAGCAGCCAAGGGACAGCTTCGAACACCGGGGAGCTGTTTTTT.

This clone was seen only a few times. This chain connects TRBV2 to TRBJ2-5; D may be TRBD1 or TRBD2 (5 bases each). V was shortened by 8 bases and J by 1 base, with 14 bases between the two germline ends. CDR3 length: 14 residues. In germline, CDR1 is SNHLY, CDR2 FYNNEI. The CDR3 here is CASGAVGVQETQYF. The CDR3 DNA reads TGTGCCAGCGGGGCTGTGGGGGTCCAAGAGACCCAGTACTTC.

This rearrangement joins TRBV11-2 to TRBJ2-1, with D perhaps TRBD1 (6 bases). Germline loops: CDR1 SGHAT, CDR2 FQNNGV. The CDR3 length is 13 residues. Trimming stripped 0 bases from V and 14 bases from J, with 14 bases between. CDR3 region: CASSLERGLDEFF. CDR3 nucleotides: TGTGCCAGCAGCTTAGAGAGGGGGTTAGACGAGTTCTTC.

The chain is built from TRBV6-4 and TRBJ2-2; perhaps TRBD2 as D (5 bases). The germline V gene encodes CDR1 MRHNA and CDR2 SNTAGT. The CDR3 runs to 14 residues. The germline V and J ends were trimmed by 9 bases and 2 bases, with 13 bases remaining between them. The CDR3 region is CARSGGGNTGELFF. CDR3 sequence (DNA): TGTGCCAGATCGGGTGGAGGTAACACCGGGGAGCTGTTTTTT.

The chain employs TRBV29-1 and TRBJ2-1; no clear D gene. Trimming stripped 4 bases from V and 4 bases from J, with 8 bases between. Germline V gives CDR1 SQVTM, CDR2 ANQGSEA. The CDR3 is 12 residues long. In DNA form, the CDR3 reads TGCAGCGTTGTCGGGCAGTACAATGAGCAGTTCTTC. It specifies CSVVGQYNEQFF.

The V call is TRBV11-2, the J call TRBJ1-4; 9 bases agree with TRBD1. J gave up 10 bases and V 4 bases, and 7 bases lay outside the gene matches. This CDR3 has 14 residues. Germline lookup yields CDR1 SGHAT and CDR2 FQNNGV. In DNA form, the CDR3 reads TGTGCCAGCAGCTCCACAGGGGGCGTTGGAAAACTGTTTTTT. This translates into CASSSTGGVGKLFF.

The chain joins TRBV7-2 to TRBJ2-5, with 11 nucleotides matching TRBD1. The CDR3 runs to 15 residues. The ends lost 5 bases at V and 5 bases at J; junction bases unmatched: 7. CDR1 SGHTA and CDR2 FQGNSA come from the germline V gene. This chain's CDR3 is CASSGGQGAWETQYF. DNA of the CDR3: TGTGCCAGCAGCGGTGGACAGGGGGCGTGGGAGACCCAGTACTTC.

V usage is TRBV19 and J usage is TRBJ2-5; 11 bases align to TRBD2. With 4 bases clipped from V and 1 base from J, the junction kept 5 bases outside the gene matches. The CDR3 has 16 residues. The V gene's germline CDR1 is LNHDA and CDR2 SQIVND (reference sequence). CDR3 loop: CASSTAGTSGQETQYF. The CDR3, as DNA: TGTGCCAGTAGTACAGCCGGGACTAGCGGCCAAGAGACCCAGTACTTC.

The chain recombines TRBV9 with TRBJ2-5; TRBD2 matches at 10 bases. This CDR3 is 17 amino acids long. Germline loops: CDR1 SGDLS, CDR2 YYNGEE. The V and J ends lost 2 bases and 2 bases, in that order; junction bases with no gene match: 9. The CDR3 protein is CASSVSSGSRGQETQYF. Written as DNA, the CDR3 is TGTGCCAGCAGCGTTTCTAGCGGGAGTAGGGGGCAAGAGACCCAGTACTTC. The full variable domain, completed using reference TRBV9 and TRBJ2-5, is DSGVTQTPKHLITATGQRVTLRCSPRSGDLSVYWYQQSLDQGLQFLIQYYNGEERAKGNILERFSAQQFPDLHSELNLSSLELGDSALYFCASSVSSGSRGQETQYFGPGTRLLVL.

The rearrangement links TRBV4-1 to TRBJ2-3; 14 bases map to TRBD2. CDR1 MGHRA and CDR2 YSYEKL come from the germline V gene. This CDR3 is built from 18 residues. V lost 4 bases, J lost 0 bases, and 6 bases stayed unmatched. The DNA of the CDR3 is TGCGCCAGCAGCCCGTCGGGACTAGCGGGGGATAGCACAGATACGCAGTATTTT. Residues: CASSPSGLAGDSTDTQYF.

The V and J genes are TRBV6-6 and TRBJ1-4; 11 bases map to TRBD1. Germline CDR1 MNHNY, CDR2 SVGAGI (reference sequence). The CDR3 is 16 residues long. Germline trimming cut 4 bases from V and 8 bases from J; bases unmatched to any gene: 9. CDR3 nucleotides: TGTGCCAGCAGTTCACCCCAGGACAGGGGGCAGGAAAAACTGTTTTTT. Its translation is CASSSPQDRGQEKLFF.

About this clone: A junction end diverges from the germline sequence, so it may reflect a read error. The CDR3 loop reads CAISERQEGREQYF. CDR3 nucleotides: TGTGCCATCAGTGAGCGGCAAGAAGGTCGCGAGCAGTACTTC. The J gene is TRBJ2-7, the V gene TRBV6-1; D might be TRBD2 (5 bases). In germline, CDR1 is MNHNS, CDR2 SASEGT. The CDR3 runs 14 residues.